Shown below are 22 T cell receptor beta chains from a single sample sequenced in a study of blood T cells in healthy people across ages. A sample-barcoded 5' primer and a J-beta primer mix were used in a second PCR of roughly 7 to 12 cycles. One entry per CDR3 protein, called by TCRdb with MiXCR from the 5' RACE reads. Of 1.5 million to 2 million distinct CDR3 sequences listed, about 31% are singletons. Sequences were obtained from blood. These receptors were collected from a woman aged 30 to 39 in good health.

The chain combines TRBV12-3 or TRBV12-4 with TRBJ1-5; D not certain. This CDR3 is built from 14 residues. The V end lost 5 bases, the J end lost 2 bases, and 10 bases lay between the germline ends. CDR3 protein: CASSKREGNQPQHF. The CDR3 region has the DNA TGTGCCAGCAGTAAGAGGGAGGGCAATCAGCCCCAGCATTTT.

The chain is built from TRBV6-1 and TRBJ2-7; 7 nucleotides agree with TRBD1. The CDR3 extends over 15 amino acids. CDR1 and CDR2 (germline): MNHNS, SASEGT. With 1 base clipped from V and 4 bases from J, the junction kept 7 bases outside the gene matches. The CDR3 is CASSEGGTEFYEQYF. In DNA, the CDR3 is TGTGCCAGCAGTGAAGGTGGGACAGAATTTTACGAGCAGTACTTC.

This rearrangement joins TRBV9 to TRBJ1-2, with a possible D match to TRBD1 (6 bases). The germline CDR1 and CDR2 sequences are SGDLS and YYNGEE. The CDR3 loop spans 16 amino acids. Trimming removed 0 bases at V and 2 bases at J, with 14 bases between. The CDR3 is CASSVATGGHNYGYTF. The CDR3 DNA reads as TGTGCCAGCAGCGTAGCTACGGGGGGACACAACTATGGCTACACCTTC.

The sample holds a few counts of this clonotype. The V gene is TRBV2, the J gene TRBJ2-1; maybe TRBD1 (6 bases). V was shortened by 5 bases and J by 4 bases, with 15 bases between the two germline ends. CDR1 SNHLY and CDR2 FYNNEI come from the germline V gene. The length of the CDR3 is 15 residues. The CDR3 DNA reads as TGTGCCAGCAGTACGGACAGTCAGTCTTACAATGAGCAGTTCTTC. This gives the protein CASSTDSQSYNEQFF.

This clonotype was observed a few times. The genes are TRBV15 and TRBJ2-7, with 7 bases matching TRBD2. CDR1 is LNHNV and CDR2 is YYDKDF in the germline V gene (reference sequence). The V and J ends lost 0 bases and 2 bases, in that order; junction bases with no gene match: 7. The CDR3 sequence is 16 residues long. CDR3 DNA: TGTGCCACCAGCAGAGATTGGGAGGGGCTCGCCTACGAGCAGTACTTC. Its protein product is CATSRDWEGLAYEQYF.

Only a few counts were recorded for this clonotype. V usage is TRBV20-1 and J usage is TRBJ2-3; D perhaps matches TRBD1 (6 bases). V dropped 4 bases and J dropped 2 bases, with 16 bases sitting between them. Germline CDR1 is DFQATT and CDR2 is SNEGSKA (reference sequence). The CDR3 has 15 amino acids. The CDR3 sequence: CSATTGQSPTDTQYF. As DNA, the CDR3 is TGCAGTGCTACCACCGGACAGTCTCCCACAGATACGCAGTATTTT.

In regard to this clonotype: Given a much more abundant clone one base away, this may be a read error. The CDR3 protein is CASSLGTGGWTYERYF. The CDR3 nucleotides read TGTGCCAGCAGCTTAGGGACAGGGGGCTGGACCTACGAGCGGTACTTC. The chain links TRBV7-2 to TRBJ2-7; 11 nucleotides align to TRBD1. This CDR3 spans 16 amino acids. Germline V lookup: CDR1 SGHTA, CDR2 FQGNSA.

The rearrangement uses TRBV7-3 and TRBJ1-1; D perhaps matches TRBD1 (5 bases). This CDR3 comprises 13 residues. V was trimmed by 4 bases and J by 5 bases, leaving 11 bases between them. Germline-derived CDR1 and CDR2 are SGHTA and FQGTGA. Written as DNA, the CDR3 is TGTGCCAGCAGCTGGAGTGGGGGGACTGAAGCTTTCTTT. Protein sequence: CASSWSGGTEAFF.

CDR3 in amino acids: CAISDGVDTGYGETQYF. The CDR3 nucleotides are TGTGCCATCAGCGATGGAGTGGACACTGGGTATGGGGAGACCCAGTACTTC. The chain joins TRBV10-3 to TRBJ2-5; D is perhaps TRBD1 (5 bases). The CDR3 extends over 17 amino acids. Trimming left V 6 bases short and J 5 bases short, with 25 bases between. Germline CDR1 and CDR2: ENHRY and SYGVKD.

A few counts support this clonotype. The J gene is TRBJ2-3, the V gene TRBV27; TRBD2 might be the D (5 bases). V lost 1 base and J 5 bases, leaving 16 bases between the germline ends. Germline V gene sequence: CDR1 MNHEY, CDR2 SMNVEV (reference sequence). CDR3 size: 16 residues. CDR3 region: CASSLFESGEEDTQYF. The CDR3 nucleotides read TGTGCCAGCAGTTTATTTGAAAGCGGCGAGGAAGATACGCAGTATTTT.

This clonotype was found a few times. The chain couples TRBV5-1 to TRBJ2-5, with 7 nucleotides matching TRBD2. V dropped 2 bases and J dropped 4; count of bases not matched to a gene: 14. Germline V CDR1 and CDR2: SGHRS, YFSETQ. The CDR3 totals 17 residues. In nucleotides, the CDR3 is TGCGCCAGCAGCTTTGCCCGTGGGCGGGAGAGCCGAGAGACCCAGTACTTC. This encodes CASSFARGRESRETQYF.

This clonotype was counted only a few times. This chain joins TRBV28 and TRBJ2-3; TRBD2 matches at 8 bases. Unmatched junction bases numbered 13, after V lost 7 bases and J lost 1 base. The CDR3 covers 17 residues. Germline lookup yields CDR1 MDHEN and CDR2 SYDVKM. The CDR3 sequence: CASTPTVSGMGTDTQYF. The CDR3 DNA reads TGTGCCAGCACCCCGACGGTTAGCGGGATGGGCACAGATACGCAGTATTTT.

This clonotype was seen ten or more times. Since a much larger clone is just one base distant, this may be a read error. V gene TRBV25-1 combines with J gene TRBJ2-7, with a tentative D call TRBD2 (7 bases). The CDR3 runs 14 residues. V gave up 6 bases and J gave up 3 bases, with 15 bases separating them. Germline V gene sequence: CDR1 MGHDK, CDR2 SYGVNS. The CDR3 region is CASREGGEIYEQYF. The CDR3 DNA sequence: TGTGCCAGCAGGGAAGGGGGGGAAATCTACGAGCAGTACTTC.

V is TRBV6-1 and J is TRBJ1-2; D unclear. V gave up 2 bases and J gave up 5 bases, with 9 bases separating them. This CDR3 has 13 amino acids. Germline CDR1 reads MNHNS; CDR2 reads SASEGT. The CDR3 here is CASSEFRIYGYTF. The CDR3 DNA reads TGTGCCAGCAGTGAATTCCGGATATATGGCTACACCTTC.

This clonotype occurred a few times. The chain recombines TRBV4-1 with TRBJ2-1; unclear D gene. Trimming took off 3 bases at V and 3 bases at J, with 12 bases between the two ends. CDR1 and CDR2 (germline): MGHRA, YSYEKL. The CDR3 has 15 residues. CDR3 DNA: TGCGCCAGCAGCCATCCTAGATCTGGCTACAATGAGCAGTTCTTC. Translating it yields CASSHPRSGYNEQFF.

This clonotype was counted a few times. The chain links TRBV14 to TRBJ2-2; D is undetermined. The V end lost 2 bases, the J end lost 6 bases, and 7 bases lay between the germline ends. Germline CDR1 reads SGHDN; CDR2 reads FVKESK. The CDR3 sequence is 13 residues long. CDR3: CASSQLSSGELFF. CDR3 coding DNA: TGTGCCAGCAGCCAATTGTCCTCCGGGGAGCTGTTTTTT. Drawing the rest from reference TRBV14 and TRBJ2-2, the complete variable domain is EAGVTQFPSHSVIEKGQTVTLRCDPISGHDNLYWYRRVMGKEIKFLLHFVKESKQDESGMPNNRFLAERTGGTYSTLKVQPAELEDSGVYFCASSQLSSGELFFGEGSRLTVL.

In its sample, this clonotype was seen once. The rearrangement links TRBV2 to TRBJ2-5; TRBD1 agrees at 9 bases. The CDR3 length is 14 residues. Germline V CDR1 and CDR2: SNHLY, FYNNEI. Trimming at V came to 6 bases and at J to 5 bases, leaving 7 bases not matched to a gene. The CDR3 reads CASRTNRGLETQYF. CDR3 in DNA: TGTGCCAGCAGGACGAACAGGGGGCTGGAGACCCAGTACTTC.

This rearrangement joins TRBV13 to TRBJ1-1, with TRBD1 identical over 8 bases. The CDR3 spans 16 residues. Germline lookup yields CDR1 PRHDT and CDR2 FYEKMQ (reference sequence). Losses at the gene ends were 3 bases for V and 0 bases for J; bases not matched to a gene: 6. The CDR3 spells CASSLGDRRMNTEAFF. The DNA of the CDR3 is TGTGCCAGCAGCTTGGGGGACAGGAGAATGAACACTGAAGCTTTCTTT.

The sample holds a few counts of this clonotype. V gene TRBV7-9 combines with J gene TRBJ1-6, with D possibly being TRBD1 (6 bases). Germline values: CDR1 SEHNR, CDR2 FQNEAQ (reference sequence). Trimming removed 2 bases from V and 5 bases from J, with 10 bases in between. CDR3 length: 15 residues. CDR3 region: CASSLTGNHNSPLHF. In nucleotides, the CDR3 is TGTGCCAGCAGCTTAACAGGGAACCATAATTCACCCCTCCACTTT. The variable domain in full, with the rest retrieved from reference TRBV7-9 and TRBJ1-6, is DTGVSQNPRHKITKRGQNVTFRCDPISEHNRLYWYRQTLGQGPEFLTYFQNEAQLEKSRLLSDRFSAERPKGSFSTLEIQRTEQGDSAMYLCASSLTGNHNSPLHFGNGTRLTVT.

The CDR3 loop is CASSEPISGQGIRGYTF. The CDR3 DNA reads TGTGCCAGCAGTGAGCCCATCTCCGGACAGGGGATTCGTGGCTACACCTTC. The chain has TRBV25-1 and TRBJ1-2, with 9 positions matching TRBD1. CDR1 and CDR2 (germline): MGHDK, SYGVNS. CDR3 length equals 17 residues. J lost 7 bases, V lost 3 bases, and 15 bases had no gene match.

This clonotype was observed a few times. V is TRBV29-1 and J is TRBJ2-1; tentatively, D is TRBD1 (8 bases). There are 16 residues in the CDR3. The germline V and J ends were trimmed by 0 bases and 7 bases, with 19 bases remaining between them. Germline V gives CDR1 SQVTM, CDR2 ANQGSEA. CDR3 DNA sequence: TGCAGCGTTGAAGATCCAGGGGGCGGGGGACATAATGAGCAGTTCTTC. Translating gives CSVEDPGGGGHNEQFF.

This chain links TRBV20-1 with TRBJ2-2, with D unresolved. This CDR3 has 16 residues. Trimming stripped 2 bases from V and 7 bases from J, with 20 bases between. Germline loops: CDR1 DFQATT, CDR2 SNEGSKA (reference sequence). CDR3 nucleotides: TGCAGTGCTAGACCCGCAGCAGGCGGCCGTGGCGGGGAGCTGTTTTTT. This translates into CSARPAAGGRGGELFF.